These 29 T cell receptor beta chains share one sample of origin, sequenced in a study of T cells in Graves' hyperthyroidism and ophthalmopathy. Authors of the study amplified TCR beta CDR3 regions from RNA transcripts. When the TCR CDR3 underwent first-round RT-PCR, the HTBI primer set was used. One entry per CDR3 protein results from TCRdb running MiXCR on the multiplex PCR reads. The data hold some 270,000 distinct CDR3 sequences, with about 13% observed a single time. The source material was blood. Receptor source: a woman in her 40s with Graves' hyperthyroidism.

This clonotype was recorded many times. This chain joins TRBV30 and TRBJ1-1, with 10 bases identical to TRBD1. The germline gives CDR1 GTSNPN, CDR2 SVGIG (reference sequence). CDR3 size: 15 residues. Trimming cost V 2 bases and J 6 bases; bases outside gene matches: 9. This chain's CDR3 is CAWSTTTGGDAEAFF. CDR3 DNA sequence: TGTGCCTGGAGTACTACGACAGGGGGCGACGCTGAAGCTTTCTTT.

This clonotype was seen at least ten times. The rearrangement joins TRBV2 to TRBJ1-1; D might be TRBD1 (6 bases). This CDR3 spans 14 amino acids. Trimming shortened V by 5 bases and J by 0 bases, and 10 bases separated the two germline ends. Germline values: CDR1 SNHLY, CDR2 FYNNEI. The CDR3 spells CASSRGAVNTEAFF. The CDR3 region has the DNA TGTGCCAGCAGTCGGGGGGCGGTGAACACTGAAGCTTTCTTT.

This clonotype appeared many times. The rearrangement links TRBV24-1 to TRBJ2-1; 7 bases match TRBD2. Germline V gene data show CDR1 as KGHDR and CDR2 as SFDVKD. After removal of 4 bases from V and 4 bases from J, the junction contained 3 bases not matched to a gene. The CDR3 runs to 14 residues. CDR3 coding DNA: TGTGCCACCAGTGACAGCGGGGATTACAATGAGCAGTTCTTC. Translated, it gives CATSDSGDYNEQFF.

The table lists this clonotype with many counts. CDR3 loop: CASSPTGDGNTIYF. CDR3 in DNA: TGTGCCAGCTCACCGACAGGGGATGGAAACACCATATATTTT. This chain uses TRBV18 with TRBJ1-3; TRBD1 agrees at 8 bases. With V trimmed by 3 bases and J by 3 bases, 1 base remained unmatched. The CDR3 extends over 14 amino acids. The germline V gene has CDR1 KGHSH and CDR2 LQKENI.

This clonotype has a count of ten or more. J is TRBJ2-5 and V is TRBV20-1; 11 positions match TRBD1. V was clipped by 6 bases and J by 4 bases; unmatched bases: 4. Germline V lookup: CDR1 DFQATT, CDR2 SNEGSKA (reference sequence). The CDR3 runs to 13 residues. The CDR3 DNA reads as TGCAGTGCAGCGGGACAGGGGGTAGAGACCCAGTACTTC. It codes for CSAAGQGVETQYF.

In its sample, this clonotype was seen many times. This sequence joins TRBV13 and TRBJ2-1, with 13 bases lining up with TRBD2. Unmatched junction bases numbered 6, after V lost 5 bases and J lost 5 bases. Germline V CDR1 and CDR2: PRHDT, FYEKMQ (reference sequence). The CDR3 is 16 residues long. In DNA form, the CDR3 reads TGTGCCAGCAGCGCTGCCGGGACTAGCGGGGACAATGAGCAGTTCTTC. This codes for CASSAAGTSGDNEQFF.

At least ten counts were recorded for this clonotype. This chain connects TRBV6-1 to TRBJ2-7; D remains unclear. CDR1 and CDR2 (germline): MNHNS, SASEGT. The CDR3 loop spans 13 amino acids. Trimming shortened V by 6 bases and J by 2 bases, and 11 bases separated the two germline ends. The CDR3 DNA reads TGTGCCAGCAGCCCTTATGGTGCCTACGAGCAGTACTTC. This codes for CASSPYGAYEQYF.

The V and J genes are TRBV19 and TRBJ2-1; D may be TRBD2 (6 bases). The V and J ends lost 7 bases and 0 bases respectively, with 13 bases between them. The CDR3 extends over 15 amino acids. CDR1 and CDR2 (germline): LNHDA, SQIVND (reference sequence). The CDR3 loop reads CASISDGSSYNEQFF. As DNA, the CDR3 is TGTGCCAGTATTTCGGACGGGAGCTCCTACAATGAGCAGTTCTTC.

There are many counts of this clonotype. The CDR3 sequence is CASSYQAGGTDTQYF. DNA of the CDR3: TGTGCCAGCAGTTACCAGGCGGGAGGCACAGATACGCAGTATTTT. The chain combines TRBV6-1 with TRBJ2-3, with 7 positions matching TRBD2. The CDR3 is made up of 15 amino acids. Unmatched junction bases numbered 6, after V lost 5 bases and J lost 1 base. Germline lookup yields CDR1 MNHNS and CDR2 SASEGT.

The rearrangement joins TRBV28 to TRBJ2-7; tentatively, D is TRBD2 (5 bases). Trimming left V 6 bases short and J 9 bases short, with 12 bases between. The CDR3 spans 11 residues. Germline lookup yields CDR1 MDHEN and CDR2 SYDVKM. The CDR3 nucleotides are TGTGCCAGCAGAAGCCGGGGATGGCAGTACTTC. Protein product: CASRSRGWQYF.

This clonotype showed up many times. The V and J genes are TRBV15 and TRBJ2-1; D gene uncertain. Trimming stripped 1 base from V and 10 bases from J, with 5 bases between. Germline CDR1 reads LNHNV; CDR2 reads YYDKDF (reference sequence). CDR3 size: 11 residues. The CDR3, as DNA: TGTGCCACCAGCAGAGTACAGGAGCAGTTCTTC. The encoded protein is CATSRVQEQFF.

The J gene is TRBJ2-7, the V gene TRBV29-1; D gene uncertain. Between the trimmed V and J ends, which lost 4 bases and 7 bases, there was a span of 17 bases. The CDR3 totals 13 residues. Germline CDR1 is SQVTM and CDR2 is ANQGSEA. The chain's CDR3 is CSVARPDLGEQYF. CDR3 coding DNA: TGCAGCGTTGCGAGGCCCGACCTAGGAGAGCAGTACTTC.

The J gene is TRBJ2-1, the V gene TRBV12-3 or TRBV12-4, with 12 bases fitting TRBD2. The junction had 8 bases not matched to a gene; V was cut back by 6 bases and J by 8 bases. The CDR3 is made up of 15 amino acids. This chain's CDR3 is CASSRLAGGPHEQFF. CDR3 bases: TGTGCCAGCAGCCGCCTAGCGGGAGGGCCCCATGAGCAGTTCTTC.

The chain combines TRBV28 with TRBJ2-5; 11 bases line up with TRBD1. Trimming cost V 3 bases and J 1 base; bases outside gene matches: 10. The CDR3 covers 18 residues. CDR1 is MDHEN, CDR2 SYDVKM, per germline. The CDR3 spells CASSLWTGGSVSQETQYF. The CDR3 DNA follows: TGTGCCAGCAGTTTGTGGACAGGGGGCTCCGTAAGCCAAGAGACCCAGTACTTC.

Many counts were recorded for this clonotype. V usage is TRBV27 and J usage is TRBJ2-2; tentatively, D is TRBD2 (6 bases). Germline CDR1 reads MNHEY; CDR2 reads SMNVEV (reference sequence). V lost 0 bases and J lost 6, with 8 bases in between. CDR3 length: 14 residues. This CDR3 is CASSLSWGAGELFF. CDR3 sequence (DNA): TGTGCCAGCAGTTTATCTTGGGGGGCCGGGGAGCTGTTTTTT.

This chain connects TRBV4-1 to TRBJ2-7; possible D gene TRBD1, 6 bases. The V gene lost 3 bases and the J gene lost 4 bases, with 22 bases spanning the gap. The length of the CDR3 is 17 residues. Looked up from germline, CDR1 is MGHRA and CDR2 is YSYEKL. CDR3 nucleotide sequence: TGCGCCAGCAGCCACTCAACTACTCCGGGACATCTTTACGAGCAGTACTTC. Translated, it gives CASSHSTTPGHLYEQYF.

This clonotype showed up many times. The genes are TRBV18 and TRBJ2-1, with D perhaps matching TRBD1 (7 bases). The V gene lost 3 bases and the J gene lost 9 bases, with 21 bases spanning the gap. CDR3 size: 16 residues. CDR1 is KGHSH, CDR2 LQKENI, per germline. For the CDR3, the DNA is TGTGCCAGCTCACCCCCGGGACAGAGGACTAAAACTGAGCAGTTCTTC. Encoded protein: CASSPPGQRTKTEQFF.

This clonotype has more than one count but fewer than ten. This sequence joins TRBV6-4 and TRBJ2-7; tentatively, D is TRBD2 (6 bases). Per germline, CDR1 MRHNA and CDR2 SNTAGT. CDR3 length: 15 residues. V was pared by 7 bases and J by 6 bases, with 22 bases between. CDR3 bases: TGTGCCAGCATCCCCCTCGGGACTCAATGGCGCGAGCAGTACTTC. Its protein product is CASIPLGTQWREQYF.

In this sample, this clonotype turned up many times. The chain combines TRBV2 with TRBJ1-5, with 7 bases identical to TRBD1. Germline V lookup: CDR1 SNHLY, CDR2 FYNNEI. This CDR3 spans 13 amino acids. V was clipped by 6 bases and J by 4 bases; unmatched bases: 3. CDR3 region: CASSGTENQPQHF. The DNA of the CDR3 is TGTGCCAGCAGCGGGACAGAAAATCAGCCCCAGCATTTT.

To note about this clonotype: A much larger clone differs from this one at a single base, so this may be a read error. This chain links TRBV11-1 with TRBJ2-7; D gene ambiguous. The germline V gene has CDR1 SGHAT and CDR2 FQDESV (reference sequence). CDR3 length equals 14 residues. The CDR3 here is CAGSFMGRAYEQYF. The CDR3 DNA follows: TGTGCCGGCAGCTTCATGGGCAGAGCCTACGAGCAGTACTTC.

In its sample, this clonotype was seen many times. The DNA of the CDR3 is TGTGCCAGCACCCTGGGCGTCGGGGGTACAGAGACCCAGTACTTC. This gives the protein CASTLGVGGTETQYF. The gene calls are TRBV12-3 or TRBV12-4 and TRBJ2-5; D might be TRBD2 (6 bases). Deletions cut 7 bases from V and 4 bases from J, with 19 bases between. The length of the CDR3 is 15 residues.

This clonotype was recorded many times. This rearrangement joins TRBV27 to TRBJ1-2; 9 bases match TRBD1. Looked up from germline, CDR1 is MNHEY and CDR2 is SMNVEV (reference sequence). The length of the CDR3 is 15 residues. Trimming at V came to 0 bases and at J to 7 bases, leaving 6 bases not matched to a gene. CDR3 DNA: TGTGCCAGCAGTTTATCAGGGACAGGGCCTGGTGGCTACACCTTC. Protein: CASSLSGTGPGGYTF.

This clonotype was seen at least ten times. This chain uses TRBV25-1 with TRBJ2-1, with a possible D match to TRBD2 (6 bases). The CDR3 loop spans 16 amino acids. V dropped 0 bases and J dropped 0 bases, with 9 bases sitting between them. Germline CDR1 reads MGHDK; CDR2 reads SYGVNS. The CDR3 loop reads CASSEYDGSSYNEQFF. The DNA of the CDR3 is TGTGCCAGCAGTGAATATGACGGGAGCTCCTACAATGAGCAGTTCTTC.

This clonotype was counted many times. The chain uses TRBV24-1 and TRBJ2-1; TRBD2 matches 10 bases. Germline V gene data show CDR1 as KGHDR and CDR2 as SFDVKD. The V and J ends lost 4 bases and 0 bases, in that order; junction bases with no gene match: 2. The CDR3 is 16 amino acids. Here the CDR3 DNA reads TGTGCCACCAGTGAACCTAGCGGGAGCTCCTACAATGAGCAGTTCTTC. Its protein product is CATSEPSGSSYNEQFF.

This clonotype was found many times. The V and J genes are TRBV7-2 and TRBJ2-7; a possible D gene is TRBD1 (5 bases). V lost 2 bases, J lost 6 bases, and 11 bases lay in between. CDR3 length: 13 residues. CDR1 is SGHTA and CDR2 is FQGNSA in the germline V gene. DNA of the CDR3: TGTGCCAGCAGCTTATCCAGGGTTGGCGAGCAGTACTTC. Its protein is CASSLSRVGEQYF.

In its sample, this clonotype was seen many times. The chain uses TRBV19 and TRBJ2-3; 7 bases agree with TRBD2. Germline trimming cut 8 bases from V and 4 bases from J; bases unmatched to any gene: 6. The V gene's germline CDR1 is LNHDA and CDR2 SQIVND (reference sequence). This CDR3 has 13 amino acids. The CDR3 loop reads CASEAGTADTQYF. The CDR3 DNA reads TGTGCCAGTGAAGCGGGAACGGCAGATACGCAGTATTTT.

This clonotype occurred once. The J gene is TRBJ2-3, the V gene TRBV10-3, with 8 bases lining up with TRBD2. The germline V gene encodes CDR1 ENHRY and CDR2 SYGVKD. The trim removed 4 bases at V and 0 bases at J, leaving 0 bases unmatched. This CDR3 region has 14 residues. The CDR3 loop reads CAISVAGSTDTQYF. In DNA form, the CDR3 reads TGTGCCATCAGTGTAGCGGGAAGCACAGATACGCAGTATTTT.

Ten or more counts support this clonotype. The chain employs TRBV6-5 and TRBJ1-2, with a weak D call TRBD1 (5 bases). Germline V gene data show CDR1 as MNHEY and CDR2 as SVGAGI. The CDR3 runs to 15 residues. Trimming stripped 0 bases from V and 4 bases from J, with 12 bases between. CDR3 coding DNA: TGTGCCAGCAGTTACTCGGGGGGGGTAAGCTATGGCTACACCTTC. Translating it yields CASSYSGGVSYGYTF.

The chain is built from TRBV6-5 and TRBJ2-6; no clear D. Germline V gives CDR1 MNHEY, CDR2 SVGAGI. The CDR3 is made up of 15 amino acids. The germline V and J ends were trimmed by 2 bases and 4 bases, with 9 bases remaining between them. CDR3 amino acids: CASSYVATGANVLTF. For the CDR3, the DNA is TGTGCCAGCAGTTACGTGGCAACCGGGGCCAACGTCCTGACTTTC.